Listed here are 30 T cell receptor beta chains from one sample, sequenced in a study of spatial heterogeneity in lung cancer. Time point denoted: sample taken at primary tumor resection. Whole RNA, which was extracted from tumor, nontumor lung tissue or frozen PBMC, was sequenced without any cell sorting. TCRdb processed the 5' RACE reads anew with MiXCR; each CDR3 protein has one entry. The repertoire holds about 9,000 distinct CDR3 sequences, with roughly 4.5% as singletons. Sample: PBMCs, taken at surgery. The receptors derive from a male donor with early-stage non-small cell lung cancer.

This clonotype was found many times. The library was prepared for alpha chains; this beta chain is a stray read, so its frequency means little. CDR3 region: CASRFPTGYNTEAFF. CDR3 DNA: TGTGCCAGCAGGTTCCCTACAGGGTATAACACTGAAGCTTTCTTT. The chain is built from TRBV6-1 and TRBJ1-1; possible D gene TRBD1, 6 bases. The V gene's germline CDR1 is MNHNS and CDR2 SASEGT. Trimming took off 6 bases at V and 2 bases at J, with 16 bases between the two ends. The CDR3 totals 15 residues.

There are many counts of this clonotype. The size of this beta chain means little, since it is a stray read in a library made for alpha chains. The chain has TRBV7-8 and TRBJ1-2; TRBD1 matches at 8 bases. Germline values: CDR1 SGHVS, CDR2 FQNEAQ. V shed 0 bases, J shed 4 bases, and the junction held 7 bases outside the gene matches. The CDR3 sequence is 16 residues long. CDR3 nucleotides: TGTGCCAGCAGCTTAGCGGGCCAGGGGGCGTCCTATGGCTACACCTTC. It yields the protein CASSLAGQGASYGYTF.

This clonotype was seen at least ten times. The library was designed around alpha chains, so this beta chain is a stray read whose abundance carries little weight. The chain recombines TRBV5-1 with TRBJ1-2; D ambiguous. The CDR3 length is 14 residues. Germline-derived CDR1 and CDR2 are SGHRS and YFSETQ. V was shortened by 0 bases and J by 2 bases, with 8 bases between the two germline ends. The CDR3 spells CASSLDTGNYGYTF. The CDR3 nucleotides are TGCGCCAGCAGCTTGGATACGGGGAACTATGGCTACACCTTC.

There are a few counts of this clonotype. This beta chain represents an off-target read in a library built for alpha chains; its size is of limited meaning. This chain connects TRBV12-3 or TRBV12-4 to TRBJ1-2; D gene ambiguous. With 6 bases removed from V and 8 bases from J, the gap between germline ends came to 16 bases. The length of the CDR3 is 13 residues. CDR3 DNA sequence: TGTGCCAGCAGCCACAGACGACTGGGAGGCTACACCTTC. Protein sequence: CASSHRRLGGYTF.

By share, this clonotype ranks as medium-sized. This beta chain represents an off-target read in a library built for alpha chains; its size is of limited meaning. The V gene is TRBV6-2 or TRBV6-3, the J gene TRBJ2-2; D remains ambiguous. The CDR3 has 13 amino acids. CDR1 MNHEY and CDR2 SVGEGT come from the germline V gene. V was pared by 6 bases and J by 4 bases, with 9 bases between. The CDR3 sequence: CASSNKATGELFF. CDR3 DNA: TGTGCCAGCAGCAATAAGGCCACCGGGGAGCTGTTTTTT.

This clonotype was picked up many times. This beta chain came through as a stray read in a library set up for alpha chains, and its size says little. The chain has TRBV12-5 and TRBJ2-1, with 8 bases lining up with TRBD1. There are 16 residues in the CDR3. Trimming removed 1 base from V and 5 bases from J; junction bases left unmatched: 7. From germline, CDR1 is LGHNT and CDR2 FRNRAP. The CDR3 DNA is TGTGCTAGTGGTTTGGGTACAGGGGGTCCCCACAATGAGCAGTTCTTC. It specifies CASGLGTGGPHNEQFF.

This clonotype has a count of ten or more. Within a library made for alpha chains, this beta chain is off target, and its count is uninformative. CDR3 protein: CSAREGRTIYNEQFF. The CDR3 DNA is TGCAGTGCTAGAGAGGGTCGAACAATTTACAATGAGCAGTTCTTC. This chain links TRBV20-1 with TRBJ2-1; D ambiguous. This CDR3 spans 15 amino acids. CDR1 is DFQATT and CDR2 is SNEGSKA in the germline V gene (reference sequence). Trimming took 0 bases from V and 4 from J, leaving 13 bases between them.

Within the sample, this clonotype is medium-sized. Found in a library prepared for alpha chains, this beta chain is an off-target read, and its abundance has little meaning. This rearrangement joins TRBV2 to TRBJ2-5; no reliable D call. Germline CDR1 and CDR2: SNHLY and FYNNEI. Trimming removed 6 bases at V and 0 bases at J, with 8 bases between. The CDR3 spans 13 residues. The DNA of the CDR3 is TGTGCCAGCAGGACGGATCACCAAGAGACCCAGTACTTC. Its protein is CASRTDHQETQYF. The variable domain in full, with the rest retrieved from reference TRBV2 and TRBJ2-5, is EPEVTQTPSHQVTQMGQEVILRCVPISNHLYFYWYRQILGQKVEFLVSFYNNEISEKSEIFDDQFSVERPDGSNFTLKIRSTKLEDSAMYFCASRTDHQETQYFGPGTRLLVL.

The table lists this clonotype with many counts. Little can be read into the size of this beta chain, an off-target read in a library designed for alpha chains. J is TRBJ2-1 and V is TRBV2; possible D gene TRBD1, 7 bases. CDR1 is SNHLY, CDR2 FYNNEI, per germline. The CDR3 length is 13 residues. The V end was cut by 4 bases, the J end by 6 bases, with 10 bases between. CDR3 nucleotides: TGTGCCAGCAGTGTTCAGGGGGGCAATGAGCAGTTCTTC. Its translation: CASSVQGGNEQFF. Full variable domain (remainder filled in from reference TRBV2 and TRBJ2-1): EPEVTQTPSHQVTQMGQEVILRCVPISNHLYFYWYRQILGQKVEFLVSFYNNEISEKSEIFDDQFSVERPDGSNFTLKIRSTKLEDSAMYFCASSVQGGNEQFFGPGTRLTVL.

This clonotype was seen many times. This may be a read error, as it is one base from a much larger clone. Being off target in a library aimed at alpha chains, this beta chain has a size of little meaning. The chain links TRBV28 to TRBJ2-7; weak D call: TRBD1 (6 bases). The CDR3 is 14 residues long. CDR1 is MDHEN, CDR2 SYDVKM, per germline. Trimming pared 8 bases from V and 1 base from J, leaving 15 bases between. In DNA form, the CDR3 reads TGTGCCAGCCCCCAACAGGGACCATCCTACGAGCAGTACGTC. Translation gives CASPQQGPSYEQYV.

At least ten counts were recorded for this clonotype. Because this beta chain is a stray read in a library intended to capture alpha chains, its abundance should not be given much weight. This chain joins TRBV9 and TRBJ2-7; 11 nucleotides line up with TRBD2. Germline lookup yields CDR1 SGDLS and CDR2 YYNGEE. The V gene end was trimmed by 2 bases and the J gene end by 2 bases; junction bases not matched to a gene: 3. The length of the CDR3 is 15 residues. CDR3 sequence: CASSVGLAEAYEQYF. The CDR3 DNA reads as TGTGCCAGCAGCGTGGGACTAGCGGAAGCCTACGAGCAGTACTTC.

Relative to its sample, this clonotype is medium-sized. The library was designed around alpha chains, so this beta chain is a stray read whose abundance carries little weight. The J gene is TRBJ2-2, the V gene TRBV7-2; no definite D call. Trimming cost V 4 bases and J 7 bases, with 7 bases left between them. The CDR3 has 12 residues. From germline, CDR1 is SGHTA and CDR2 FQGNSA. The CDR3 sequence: CASSSVSGELFF. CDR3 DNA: TGTGCCAGCAGCTCCGTTAGCGGGGAGCTGTTTTTT. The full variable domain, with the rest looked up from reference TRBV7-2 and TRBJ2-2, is GAGVSQSPSNKVTEKGKDVELRCDPISGHTALYWYRQSLGQGLEFLIYFQGNSAPDKSGLPSDRFSAERTGGSVSTLTIQRTQQEDSAVYLCASSSVSGELFFGEGSRLTVL.

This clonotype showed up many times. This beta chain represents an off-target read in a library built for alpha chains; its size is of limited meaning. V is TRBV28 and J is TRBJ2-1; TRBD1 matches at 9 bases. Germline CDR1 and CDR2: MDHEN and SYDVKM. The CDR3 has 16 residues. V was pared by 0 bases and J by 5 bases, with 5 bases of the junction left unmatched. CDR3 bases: TGTGCCAGCAGTTTATGGCGGGACAGGGTTAACAATGAGCAGTTCTTC. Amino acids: CASSLWRDRVNNEQFF.

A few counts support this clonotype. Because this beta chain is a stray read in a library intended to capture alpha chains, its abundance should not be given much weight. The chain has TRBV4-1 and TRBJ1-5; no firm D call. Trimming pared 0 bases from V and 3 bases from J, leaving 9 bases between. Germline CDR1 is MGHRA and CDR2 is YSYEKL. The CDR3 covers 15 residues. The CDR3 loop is CASSQELRVNQPQHF. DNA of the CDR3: TGCGCCAGCAGCCAAGAGTTGAGGGTCAATCAGCCCCAGCATTTT.

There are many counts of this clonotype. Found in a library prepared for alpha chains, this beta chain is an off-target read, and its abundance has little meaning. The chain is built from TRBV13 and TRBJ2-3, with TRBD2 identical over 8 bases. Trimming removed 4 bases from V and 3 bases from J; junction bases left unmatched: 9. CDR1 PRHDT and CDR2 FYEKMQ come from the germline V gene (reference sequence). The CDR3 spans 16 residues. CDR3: CASSSRSGGETDTQYF. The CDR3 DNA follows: TGTGCCAGCAGCTCACGCAGCGGGGGAGAGACAGATACGCAGTATTTT. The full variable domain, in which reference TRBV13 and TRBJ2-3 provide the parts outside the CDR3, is AAGVIQSPRHLIKEKRETATLKCYPIPRHDTVYWYQQGPGQDPQFLISFYEKMQSDKGSIPDRFSAQQFSDYHSELNMSSLELGDSALYFCASSSRSGGETDTQYFGPGTRLTVL.

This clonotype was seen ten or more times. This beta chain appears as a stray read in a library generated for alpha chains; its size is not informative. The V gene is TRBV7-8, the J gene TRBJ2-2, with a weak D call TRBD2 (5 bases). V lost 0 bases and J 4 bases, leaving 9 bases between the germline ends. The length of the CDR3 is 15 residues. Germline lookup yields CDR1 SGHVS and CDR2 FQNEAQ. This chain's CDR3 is CASSLAGVGTGELFF. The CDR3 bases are TGTGCCAGCAGCTTAGCCGGGGTTGGCACCGGGGAGCTGTTTTTT.

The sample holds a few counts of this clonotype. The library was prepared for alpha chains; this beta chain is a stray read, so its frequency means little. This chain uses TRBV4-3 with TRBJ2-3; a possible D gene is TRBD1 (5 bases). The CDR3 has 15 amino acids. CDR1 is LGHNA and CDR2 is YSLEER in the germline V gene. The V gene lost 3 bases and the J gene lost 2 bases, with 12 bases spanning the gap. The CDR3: CASSQGPRPTDTQYF. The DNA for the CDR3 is TGCGCCAGCAGCCAGGGGCCAAGACCCACAGATACGCAGTATTTT.

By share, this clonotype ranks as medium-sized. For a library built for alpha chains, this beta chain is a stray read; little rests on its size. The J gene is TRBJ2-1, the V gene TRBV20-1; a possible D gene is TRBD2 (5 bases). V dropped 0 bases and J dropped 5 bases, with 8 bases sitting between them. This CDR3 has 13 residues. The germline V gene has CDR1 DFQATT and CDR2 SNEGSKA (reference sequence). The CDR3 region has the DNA TGCAGTGCTAGAGATCGGACTCACAATGAGCAGTTCTTC. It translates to CSARDRTHNEQFF.

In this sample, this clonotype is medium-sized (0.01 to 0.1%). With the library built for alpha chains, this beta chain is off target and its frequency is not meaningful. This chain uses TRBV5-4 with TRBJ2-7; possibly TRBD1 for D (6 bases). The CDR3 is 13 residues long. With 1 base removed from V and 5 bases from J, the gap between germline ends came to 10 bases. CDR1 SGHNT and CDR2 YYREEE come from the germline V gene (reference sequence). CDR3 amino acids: CASSLNRDHEQYF. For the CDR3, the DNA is TGTGCCAGCAGCTTGAACAGGGACCACGAGCAGTACTTC. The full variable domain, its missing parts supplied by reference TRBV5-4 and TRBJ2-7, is ETGVTQSPTHLIKTRGQQVTLRCSSQSGHNTVSWYQQALGQGPQFIFQYYREEENGRGNFPPRFSGLQFPNYSSELNVNALELDDSALYLCASSLNRDHEQYFGPGTRLTVT.

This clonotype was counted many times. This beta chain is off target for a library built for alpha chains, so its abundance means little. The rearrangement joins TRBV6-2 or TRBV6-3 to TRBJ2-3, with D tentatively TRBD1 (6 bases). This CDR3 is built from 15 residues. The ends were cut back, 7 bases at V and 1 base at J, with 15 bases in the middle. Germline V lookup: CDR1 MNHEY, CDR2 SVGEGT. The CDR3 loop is CASTDPGHRTDTQYF. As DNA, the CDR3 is TGTGCCAGCACCGACCCGGGACACCGCACAGATACGCAGTATTTT.

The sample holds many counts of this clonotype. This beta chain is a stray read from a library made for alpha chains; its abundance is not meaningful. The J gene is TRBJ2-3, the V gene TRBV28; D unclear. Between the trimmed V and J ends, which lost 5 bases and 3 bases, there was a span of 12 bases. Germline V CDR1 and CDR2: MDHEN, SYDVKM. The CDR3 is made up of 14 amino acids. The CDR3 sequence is CASSTGPRTDTQYF. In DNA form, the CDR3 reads TGTGCCAGCAGTACCGGGCCGCGGACAGATACGCAGTATTTT.

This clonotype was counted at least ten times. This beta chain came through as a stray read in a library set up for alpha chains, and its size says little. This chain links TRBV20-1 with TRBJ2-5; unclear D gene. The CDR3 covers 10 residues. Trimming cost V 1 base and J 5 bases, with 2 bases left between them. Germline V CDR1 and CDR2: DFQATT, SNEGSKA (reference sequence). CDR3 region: CSARGETQYF. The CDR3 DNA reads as TGCAGTGCTAGAGGGGAGACCCAGTACTTC.

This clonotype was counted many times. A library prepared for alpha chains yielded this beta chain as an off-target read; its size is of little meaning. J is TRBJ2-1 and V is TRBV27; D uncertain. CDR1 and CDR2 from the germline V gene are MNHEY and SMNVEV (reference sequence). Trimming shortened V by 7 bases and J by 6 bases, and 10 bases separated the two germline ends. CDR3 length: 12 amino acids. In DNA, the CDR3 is TGTGCCAGCACCGACCGGACCAATGAGCAGTTCTTC. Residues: CASTDRTNEQFF.

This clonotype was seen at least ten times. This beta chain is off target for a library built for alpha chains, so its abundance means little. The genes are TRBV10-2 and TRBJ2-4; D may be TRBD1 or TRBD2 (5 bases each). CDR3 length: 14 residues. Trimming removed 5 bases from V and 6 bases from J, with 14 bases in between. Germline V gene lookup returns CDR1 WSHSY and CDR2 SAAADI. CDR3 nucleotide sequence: TGCGCCAGCAGTCCCTCCGGGACGATAAACATTCAGTACTTC. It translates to CASSPSGTINIQYF.

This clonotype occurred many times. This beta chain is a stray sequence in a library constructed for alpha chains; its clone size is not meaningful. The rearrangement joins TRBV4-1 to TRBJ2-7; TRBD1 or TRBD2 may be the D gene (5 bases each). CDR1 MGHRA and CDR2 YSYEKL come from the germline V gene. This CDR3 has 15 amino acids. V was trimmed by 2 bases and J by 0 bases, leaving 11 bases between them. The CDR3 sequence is CASSQRDGSSYEQYF. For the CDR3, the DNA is TGCGCCAGCAGCCAAAGGGACGGAAGCTCCTACGAGCAGTACTTC.

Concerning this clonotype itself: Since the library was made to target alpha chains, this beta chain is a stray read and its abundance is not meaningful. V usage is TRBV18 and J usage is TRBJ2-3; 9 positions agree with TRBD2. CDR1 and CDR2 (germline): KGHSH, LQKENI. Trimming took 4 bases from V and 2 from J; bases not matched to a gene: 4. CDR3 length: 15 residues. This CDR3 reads CASSRPSGTTDTQYF. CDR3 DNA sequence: TGTGCCAGCTCACGGCCTAGCGGGACCACAGATACGCAGTATTTT.

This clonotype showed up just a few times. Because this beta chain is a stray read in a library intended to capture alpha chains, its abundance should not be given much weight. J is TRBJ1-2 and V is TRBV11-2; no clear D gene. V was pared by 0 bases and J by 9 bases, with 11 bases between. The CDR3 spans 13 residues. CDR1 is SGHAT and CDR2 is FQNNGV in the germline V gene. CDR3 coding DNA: TGTGCCAGCAGCTTAGATTTTTGGGGTCGCTACACCTTC. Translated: CASSLDFWGRYTF. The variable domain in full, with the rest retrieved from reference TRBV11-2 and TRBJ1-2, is EAGVAQSPRYKIIEKRQSVAFWCNPISGHATLYWYQQILGQGPKLLIQFQNNGVVDDSQLPKDRFSAERLKGVDSTLKIQPAKLEDSAVYLCASSLDFWGRYTFGSGTRLTVV.

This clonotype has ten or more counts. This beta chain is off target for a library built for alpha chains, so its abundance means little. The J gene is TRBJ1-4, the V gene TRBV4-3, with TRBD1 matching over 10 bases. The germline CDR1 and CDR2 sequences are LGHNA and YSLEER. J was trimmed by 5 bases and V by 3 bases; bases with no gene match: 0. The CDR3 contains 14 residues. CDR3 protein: CASSQGQGNEKLFF. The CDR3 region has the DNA TGCGCCAGCAGCCAGGGACAGGGGAATGAAAAACTGTTTTTT.

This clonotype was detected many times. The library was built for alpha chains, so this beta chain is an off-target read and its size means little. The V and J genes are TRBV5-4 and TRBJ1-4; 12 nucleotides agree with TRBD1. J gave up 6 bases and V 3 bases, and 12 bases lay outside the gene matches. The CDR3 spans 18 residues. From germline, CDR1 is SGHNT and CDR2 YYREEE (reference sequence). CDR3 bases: TGTGCCAGCAGCTCGCACCGGGACAGGGGGCGCCGAGATGAAAAACTGTTTTTT. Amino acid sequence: CASSSHRDRGRRDEKLFF.

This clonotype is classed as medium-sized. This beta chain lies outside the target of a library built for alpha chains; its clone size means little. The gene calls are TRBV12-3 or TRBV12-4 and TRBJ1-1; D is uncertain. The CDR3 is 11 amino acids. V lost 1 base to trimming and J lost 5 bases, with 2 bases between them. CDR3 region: CASSLETEAFF. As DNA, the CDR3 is TGTGCCAGCAGTTTAGAGACTGAAGCTTTCTTT.